Below are 29 T cell receptor beta chains sequenced from a single sample in a study of brain T cells in children with intractable seizures. The time point here: blood from clinic visit 5 months post-surgery; TSC patient then seizure free. Data came from immunoSEQ multiplex PCR; TCRdb stores just in-frame clones and leaves some out. This sample carries a few hundred thousand clones, roughly 92% of them seen once, and the ten largest clones take roughly 5.7%. Sequencing was performed on peripheral blood, taken roughly 5 months after surgery. The receptor set was obtained from a boy under two years old with tuberous sclerosis and intractable seizures.

The chain links TRBV28 to TRBJ2-3; 10 nucleotides agree with TRBD1. J was trimmed by 3 bases and V by 2 bases; bases with no gene match: 5. Germline V lookup: CDR1 MDHEN, CDR2 SYDVKM. The CDR3 runs to 16 residues. The CDR3 sequence is CASSLDWTGGTDTQYF. CDR3 nucleotides: TGTGCCAGCAGTTTAGACTGGACAGGGGGAACAGATACGCAGTATTTT.

The chain has TRBV7-8 and TRBJ1-4; possibly TRBD1 for D (5 bases). Trimming removed 5 bases from V and 3 bases from J, with 13 bases in between. The CDR3 consists of 15 residues. Germline CDR1 reads SGHVS; CDR2 reads FQNEAQ. CDR3 coding DNA: TGTGCCAGCAGCCGAGACGGGACTGCTAATGAAAAACTGTTTTTT. Residues: CASSRDGTANEKLFF.

This clone showed up just once. The chain couples TRBV21-1 to TRBJ1-5. TRBV21-1 is recorded as a pseudogene. This CDR3 has 16 residues. The CDR3 DNA reads as TGTGCCAGACACGTAGGGAGGAGGCCTAGCAATCAGCCCCAGCATTTT. This codes for CARHVGRRPSNQPQHF.

The chain carries TRBV20-1 and TRBJ1-2, with D hard to call. The CDR3 length is 13 residues. Germline loops: CDR1 DFQATT, CDR2 SNEGSKA (reference sequence). V was shortened by 3 bases and J by 0 bases, with 8 bases between the two germline ends. CDR3 residues: CSASTPANYGYTF. In DNA form, the CDR3 reads TGCAGTGCTAGTACCCCCGCTAACTATGGCTACACCTTC.

In its sample, this clone was seen once. This CDR3 reads CASSLVLSGTDTQYF. The CDR3 DNA sequence: TGTGCCAGCAGTTTAGTTCTCTCGGGGACAGATACGCAGTATTTT. The V and J genes are TRBV28 and TRBJ2-3, with D possibly TRBD2 on 5 matching bases. The length of the CDR3 is 15 residues. Trimming took off 2 bases at V and 3 bases at J, with 12 bases between the two ends. Germline values: CDR1 MDHEN, CDR2 SYDVKM.

This CDR3 reads CAISTGTSAYNEQFF. DNA of the CDR3: TGTGCCATCAGCACCGGGACTAGCGCGTACAATGAGCAGTTCTTC. J is TRBJ2-1 and V is TRBV10-3, with 10 nucleotides matching TRBD2. The V gene's germline CDR1 is ENHRY and CDR2 SYGVKD. V shed 6 bases and J 4 bases; nucleotides not matched to a gene: 6. The CDR3 runs 15 residues.

This sequence joins TRBV9 and TRBJ1-1, with D maybe TRBD1 (5 bases). The CDR3 has 13 residues. The germline V gene encodes CDR1 SGDLS and CDR2 YYNGEE. Trimming took off 4 bases at V and 4 bases at J, with 11 bases between the two ends. The CDR3 sequence: CASSLSGATEAFF. CDR3 in DNA: TGTGCCAGCAGCCTCAGCGGGGCCACTGAAGCTTTCTTT.

The chain employs TRBV7-8 and TRBJ1-1, with D perhaps matching TRBD1 (5 bases). This CDR3 region has 14 residues. Germline CDR1 reads SGHVS; CDR2 reads FQNEAQ. Trimming pared 2 bases from V and 5 bases from J, leaving 12 bases between. For the CDR3, the DNA is TGTGCCAGCAGCTTATTAGGGGCGGGAACTGAAGCTTTCTTT. Its translation is CASSLLGAGTEAFF.

The chain is built from TRBV18 and TRBJ2-5, with no clear D. V lost 2 bases, J lost 5 bases, and 9 bases lay in between. CDR3 length equals 13 residues. Germline CDR1 is KGHSH and CDR2 is LQKENI. As DNA, the CDR3 is TGTGCCAGCTCACCATCCTTCTCTGAGACCCAGTACTTC. It translates to CASSPSFSETQYF.

V and J are TRBV3-1 (or the pseudogene TRBV3-2) and TRBJ2-7; TRBD2 aligns across 10 bases. This CDR3 contains 15 residues. Germline V CDR1 and CDR2: LGHDT, YNNKEL (reference sequence). V dropped 5 bases and J dropped 2; count of bases not matched to a gene: 6. CDR3 protein: CASSSERGGPYEQYF. CDR3 DNA sequence: TGTGCCAGCAGCTCCGAGCGGGGGGGTCCCTACGAGCAGTACTTC.

For the CDR3, the DNA is TGTGCCAGCAGCTTGGTCGTGGCACTCTACGAGCAGTACTTC. This gives the protein CASSLVVALYEQYF. The genes are TRBV5-5 and TRBJ2-7; no firm D call. Germline V gene sequence: CDR1 SGHKS, CDR2 YYEKEE (reference sequence). V shed 0 bases and J shed 3 bases, with 10 bases lying between them. The CDR3 extends over 14 amino acids.

The chain is built from TRBV11-1 and TRBJ1-4; the match to TRBD1 covers 7 bases. After removal of 5 bases from V and 12 bases from J, the junction contained 3 bases not matched to a gene. The germline gives CDR1 SGHAT, CDR2 FQDESV (reference sequence). The CDR3 runs to 11 residues. CDR3: CASSGDRELFF. In DNA, the CDR3 is TGTGCCAGCAGCGGCGACAGGGAACTGTTTTTT.

The genes are TRBV5-4 and TRBJ1-6; 9 bases line up with TRBD1. Germline loops: CDR1 SGHNT, CDR2 YYREEE (reference sequence). This CDR3 region has 14 residues. The V gene end was trimmed by 4 bases and the J gene end by 10 bases; junction bases not matched to a gene: 6. DNA of the CDR3: TGTGCCAGCAGCCCGGACAGGGGCGACTCACCCCTCCACTTT. The encoded protein is CASSPDRGDSPLHF.

There are a few counts of this clone. The chain recombines TRBV4-1 with TRBJ1-1; D might be TRBD1 (5 bases). This CDR3 region has 15 residues. Germline V lookup: CDR1 MGHRA, CDR2 YSYEKL. With 1 base removed from V and 8 bases from J, the gap between germline ends came to 17 bases. The CDR3 spells CASSQVSPGGVEAFF. The CDR3 nucleotides read TGCGCCAGCAGCCAAGTATCCCCCGGGGGGGTGGAAGCTTTCTTT.

This rearrangement joins TRBV6-5 to TRBJ1-5, with D possibly matching TRBD1 (5 bases). V was trimmed by 6 bases and J by 2 bases, leaving 14 bases between them. The CDR3 is 15 amino acids. Germline V gives CDR1 MNHEY, CDR2 SVGAGI. CDR3 nucleotides: TGTGCCAGCAGCTCTGGGACGTGGGGCAATCAGCCCCAGCATTTT. Its protein product is CASSSGTWGNQPQHF.

The CDR3 here is CASSEQGFGPQHF. The CDR3, as DNA: TGTGCCAGTAGTGAACAGGGTTTTGGGCCCCAGCATTTT. The chain is built from TRBV19 and TRBJ1-5, with a weak D call TRBD1 (6 bases). This CDR3 has 13 amino acids. V was cut by 5 bases and J by 9 bases, with 14 bases left in between. From germline, CDR1 is LNHDA and CDR2 SQIVND (reference sequence).

The chain employs TRBV10-3 and TRBJ1-5; D not resolved. Trimming removed 2 bases at V and 3 bases at J, with 5 bases between. CDR3 length equals 13 residues. Germline V gene data show CDR1 as ENHRY and CDR2 as SYGVKD. CDR3 nucleotides: TGTGCCATCAGTGAGGAGGTCAATCAGCCCCAGCATTTT. Its translation: CAISEEVNQPQHF.

This chain joins TRBV5-4 and TRBJ2-1, with 8 bases fitting TRBD1. The V gene end was trimmed by 2 bases and the J gene end by 8 bases; junction bases not matched to a gene: 0. The germline gives CDR1 SGHNT, CDR2 YYREEE (reference sequence). The CDR3 totals 12 residues. The CDR3 region has the DNA TGTGCCAGCAGCTTACAGGGGGATGAGCAGTTCTTC. This translates into CASSLQGDEQFF.

V gene TRBV28 combines with J gene TRBJ2-3; TRBD2 agrees at 9 bases. The J segment lost 3 bases and the V segment lost 2 bases, leaving 9 bases of the junction unmatched. Germline V gives CDR1 MDHEN, CDR2 SYDVKM. The CDR3 consists of 17 residues. CDR3 nucleotide sequence: TGTGCCAGCAGTTTAGCGGGAGGGCCAGTTGGGACAGATACGCAGTATTTT. Translated: CASSLAGGPVGTDTQYF. Drawing the rest from reference TRBV28 and TRBJ2-3, the complete variable domain is DVKVTQSSRYLVKRTGEKVFLECVQDMDHENMFWYRQDPGLGLRLIYFSYDVKMKEKGDIPEGYSVSREKKERFSLILESASTNQTSMYLCASSLAGGPVGTDTQYFGPGTRLTVL.

The J gene is TRBJ1-1, the V gene TRBV25-1, with TRBD1 identical over 7 bases. Germline assignment: CDR1 MGHDK and CDR2 SYGVNS. This CDR3 is built from 13 residues. V lost 11 bases to trimming and J lost 0 bases; unmatched junction nucleotides: 6. The CDR3 spells CAVRGTVNTEAFF. As DNA, the CDR3 is TGTGCCGTCAGGGGGACAGTGAACACTGAAGCTTTCTTT. The variable domain in full, completed from reference TRBV25-1 and TRBJ1-1, reads EADIYQTPRYLVIGTGKKITLECSQTMGHDKMYWYQQDPGMELHLIHYSYGVNSTEKGDLSSESTVSRIRTEHFPLTLESARPSHTSQYLCAVRGTVNTEAFFGQGTRLTVV.

This clone showed up just a few times. The same CDR3 also results from other DNA sequences found in this sample. This chain links TRBV5-1 with TRBJ2-5; TRBD2 agrees at 10 bases. Germline V gene lookup returns CDR1 SGHRS and CDR2 YFSETQ. The CDR3 contains 17 residues. V shed 4 bases and J 5 bases; nucleotides not matched to a gene: 14. The CDR3 nucleotides read TGCGCCAGCAGCGTGTTTCGCCCTACTAGCGGGGCGGAGACCCAGTACTTC. Its translation is CASSVFRPTSGAETQYF.

The rearrangement uses TRBV30 and TRBJ1-1, with D unresolved. Germline V lookup: CDR1 GTSNPN, CDR2 SVGIG (reference sequence). The CDR3 spans 12 residues. The V gene lost 0 bases and the J gene lost 10 bases, with 12 bases spanning the gap. In DNA, the CDR3 is TGTGCCTGGAGTGTACAACCGGGTAGAGCTTTCTTT. Residues: CAWSVQPGRAFF.

The rearrangement uses TRBV9 and TRBJ2-3, with D hard to call. The CDR3 runs 14 residues. V was cut by 2 bases and J by 1 base, with 8 bases left in between. Looked up from germline, CDR1 is SGDLS and CDR2 is YYNGEE. The CDR3 protein is CASSVLGGTDTQYF. The CDR3 DNA reads as TGTGCCAGCAGCGTTCTTGGGGGCACAGATACGCAGTATTTT.

This clone was counted only a few times. The chain is built from TRBV6-6 and TRBJ1-1; D gene unclear. CDR1 is MNHNY and CDR2 is SVGAGI in the germline V gene (reference sequence). V was clipped by 2 bases and J by 11 bases, with 12 bases between them. This CDR3 has 12 amino acids. CDR3 in amino acids: CASSYRPDAAFF. The CDR3 DNA reads as TGTGCCAGCAGTTACCGGCCGGACGCGGCTTTCTTT.

V usage is TRBV7-2 and J usage is TRBJ1-3, with D maybe TRBD1 (5 bases). CDR3 length equals 17 residues. In germline, CDR1 is SGHTA, CDR2 FQGNSA. With 5 bases removed from V and 0 bases from J, the gap between germline ends came to 17 bases. CDR3 bases: TGTGCCAGCAGCAACACCCCGGGACCGACCTCTGGAAACACCATATATTTT. Amino acids: CASSNTPGPTSGNTIYF.

CDR3 loop: CASSPGTVQETQYF. The CDR3 DNA is TGTGCCAGCAGCCCCGGGACAGTTCAAGAGACCCAGTACTTC. The V and J genes are TRBV5-4 and TRBJ2-5; 7 bases fit TRBD1. The CDR3 is made up of 14 amino acids. Trimming removed 4 bases from V and 2 bases from J; junction bases left unmatched: 5. Germline V gene data show CDR1 as SGHNT and CDR2 as YYREEE (reference sequence).

V is TRBV7-8 and J is TRBJ2-7; 10 bases align to TRBD2. This CDR3 has 16 amino acids. Germline CDR1 is SGHVS and CDR2 is FQNEAQ. The V gene end was trimmed by 2 bases and the J gene end by 6 bases; junction bases not matched to a gene: 10. The CDR3 nucleotides read TGTGCCAGCAGCTTATTTCTAGCGGGAGACTGGGTCGAGCAGTACTTC. Translating gives CASSLFLAGDWVEQYF.

This sequence joins TRBV30 and TRBJ2-5, with 7 bases aligning to TRBD2. The ends lost 1 base at V and 1 base at J; junction bases unmatched: 9. The CDR3 runs 16 residues. Germline values: CDR1 GTSNPN, CDR2 SVGIG (reference sequence). In DNA, the CDR3 is TGTGCCTGGAGTGCCCAGTGGGGGGGAGGCCAAGAGACCCAGTACTTC. Translating gives CAWSAQWGGGQETQYF.

V and J are TRBV27 and TRBJ1-5, with D tentatively TRBD1 (5 bases). Germline V gene lookup returns CDR1 MNHEY and CDR2 SMNVEV (reference sequence). The CDR3 sequence is 18 residues long. V was cut by 7 bases and J by 4 bases, with 26 bases left in between. The CDR3 loop reads CASINDLGKTWGNQPQHF. The CDR3 DNA follows: TGTGCCAGCATCAATGATTTGGGTAAGACTTGGGGGAATCAGCCCCAGCATTTT.